This T cell receptor beta chain was observed in a study of control samples from healthy donors and cancer patients. V was cut by 5 bases and J by 2 bases, with 15 bases left in between. CDR1 LNHDA and CDR2 SQIVND come from the germline V gene (reference sequence). The CDR3 has 16 residues. Here immunoSEQ multiplex PCR was the method, and the copy in TCRdb shows in-frame clones only, minus some. Of just under 100,000 clones in the sample, 90% to 95% were seen once. This sequence joins TRBV19 and TRBJ2-2; D call uncertain. The sequenced sample was blood. The receptor's source is a man aged 18 to 29 in good health. The CDR3 DNA sequence: TGTGCCAGTAGTGCCTTAAGTCAGCCTAACACCGGGGAGCTGTTTTTT. As protein: CASSALSQPNTGELFF.